The 13 T cell receptor beta chains below were found in one sample sequenced in a study of cytomegalovirus exposure and HLA in healthy donors. With 60 Vbeta and 13 Jbeta primers, the PCR was carried out. Only in-frame clones appear in the TCRdb table, and some are missing; sequencing was by immunoSEQ multiplex PCR. The sample gives about 130,000 clones, 75% to 85% of which show up once; 1% is in the top ten. The sequencing input was PBMCs. The receptors here all came from a man aged 40-49 years in good health and CMV-seronegative.

V gene TRBV5-1 combines with J gene TRBJ2-7; D is perhaps TRBD1 (6 bases). V lost 3 bases and J 6 bases, leaving 13 bases between the germline ends. CDR1 SGHRS and CDR2 YFSETQ come from the germline V gene. This CDR3 is built from 13 residues. The CDR3 spells CASSYGQPSEQYF. The CDR3 DNA sequence: TGCGCCAGCAGCTACGGACAGCCGTCCGAGCAGTACTTC.

This chain links TRBV7-7 with TRBJ2-1; 12 nucleotides match TRBD2. CDR3 length: 15 amino acids. V lost 1 base to trimming and J lost 6 bases; unmatched junction nucleotides: 1. Germline CDR1 and CDR2: SSHAT and FNYEAQ (reference sequence). Here the CDR3 DNA reads TGTGCCAGCAGCTTAGGGACTAGCGGGACCAATGAGCAGTTCTTC. Translated: CASSLGTSGTNEQFF. The whole variable domain, remainder taken from reference TRBV7-7 and TRBJ2-1, is GAGVSQSPRYKVTKRGQDVTLRCDPISSHATLYWYQQALGQGPEFLTYFNYEAQPDKSGLPSDRFSAERPEGSISTLTIQRTEQRDSAMYRCASSLGTSGTNEQFFGPGTRLTVL.

V is TRBV7-3 and J is TRBJ1-3; unclear D gene. There are 15 residues in the CDR3. Trimming took off 0 bases at V and 4 bases at J, with 10 bases between the two ends. CDR1 SGHTA and CDR2 FQGTGA come from the germline V gene. The CDR3 DNA follows: TGTGCCAGCAGCTTAACGGCCGGGATCGGAAACACCATATATTTT. Encoded protein: CASSLTAGIGNTIYF.

This clone was found a few times. This sequence joins TRBV6-1 and TRBJ1-1; D gene ambiguous. The length of the CDR3 is 13 residues. Trimming removed 7 bases from V and 4 bases from J, with 13 bases in between. The germline V gene encodes CDR1 MNHNS and CDR2 SASEGT. The DNA of the CDR3 is TGTGCCAGCATTCGCCCCGTCAGCACTGAAGCTTTCTTT. Translated: CASIRPVSTEAFF.

This clone was seen only once. The gene calls are TRBV13 and TRBJ2-7; 11 positions match TRBD1. V lost 3 bases, J lost 7 bases, and 5 bases stayed unmatched. The CDR3 runs to 14 residues. The germline gives CDR1 PRHDT, CDR2 FYEKMQ (reference sequence). DNA for the CDR3: TGTGCCAGCAGCTTGGACAGGGGGCTTGGTGAGCAGTACTTC. Translating it yields CASSLDRGLGEQYF. Full variable domain (remainder filled in from reference TRBV13 and TRBJ2-7): AAGVIQSPRHLIKEKRETATLKCYPIPRHDTVYWYQQGPGQDPQFLISFYEKMQSDKGSIPDRFSAQQFSDYHSELNMSSLELGDSALYFCASSLDRGLGEQYFGPGTRLTVT.

CDR3 protein: CASSSGRPREQYF. The CDR3 DNA reads TGTGCCAGCAGCTCCGGCAGGCCTCGGGAGCAGTACTTC. This chain joins TRBV7-2 and TRBJ2-7; D ambiguous. V was pared by 4 bases and J by 7 bases, with 14 bases between. The germline gives CDR1 SGHTA, CDR2 FQGNSA. The CDR3 is made up of 13 amino acids.

As regards this clone: This sample also contains other DNA sequences that code for the same CDR3. The V and J genes are TRBV28 and TRBJ2-7; TRBD2 matches 11 bases. Germline assignment: CDR1 MDHEN and CDR2 SYDVKM. The trim removed 3 bases at V and 3 bases at J, leaving 1 base unmatched. The CDR3 runs to 14 residues. The CDR3 nucleotides are TGTGCCAGCAGTTTCCTAGCGGGGGGCTACGAGCAGTACTTC. This translates into CASSFLAGGYEQYF. The full variable domain, with the rest looked up from reference TRBV28 and TRBJ2-7, is DVKVTQSSRYLVKRTGEKVFLECVQDMDHENMFWYRQDPGLGLRLIYFSYDVKMKEKGDIPEGYSVSREKKERFSLILESASTNQTSMYLCASSFLAGGYEQYFGPGTRLTVT.

The chain joins TRBV27 to TRBJ1-1, with 8 positions matching TRBD1. CDR1 is MNHEY and CDR2 is SMNVEV in the germline V gene (reference sequence). CDR3 length: 14 amino acids. The V and J ends lost 7 bases and 1 base, in that order; junction bases with no gene match: 5. The CDR3 nucleotides are TGTGCCAGCAAACCGACAGGGGCGAACACTGAAGCTTTCTTT. It is translated as CASKPTGANTEAFF.

The chain combines TRBV10-1 with TRBJ2-3; 7 bases are shared with TRBD1. CDR3 length equals 15 residues. In germline, CDR1 is WNHNN, CDR2 SYGVQD (reference sequence). Losses at the gene ends were 4 bases for V and 0 bases for J; bases not matched to a gene: 4. CDR3 DNA: TGCGCCAGCAGTGGACAGGGCACTAGCACAGATACGCAGTATTTT. This codes for CASSGQGTSTDTQYF.

This chain connects TRBV28 to TRBJ2-7, with TRBD2 matching 9 bases. Germline assignment: CDR1 MDHEN and CDR2 SYDVKM. The junction had 6 bases not matched to a gene; V was cut back by 6 bases and J by 3 bases. The CDR3 length is 14 residues. The CDR3 DNA follows: TGTGCCAGCAGCCGACTAGCGGTACACTACGAGCAGTACTTC. Residues: CASSRLAVHYEQYF.

The chain combines TRBV27 with TRBJ1-2; D remains ambiguous. Germline-derived CDR1 and CDR2 are MNHEY and SMNVEV (reference sequence). The CDR3 covers 13 residues. V lost 8 bases and J 4 bases, leaving 14 bases between the germline ends. The CDR3 is CASAPSVGYGYTF. As DNA, the CDR3 is TGTGCCAGCGCTCCTTCGGTCGGCTATGGCTACACCTTC.

The chain employs TRBV5-1 and TRBJ1-1; TRBD1 agrees at 9 bases. This CDR3 contains 17 residues. The germline CDR1 and CDR2 sequences are SGHRS and YFSETQ. Losses at the gene ends were 0 bases for V and 2 bases for J; bases not matched to a gene: 8. The CDR3 DNA sequence: TGCGCCAGCAGCTTGGGAACAGGGGGCGTGTATAACACTGAAGCTTTCTTT. Protein: CASSLGTGGVYNTEAFF.

This clone was counted once. This rearrangement joins TRBV2 to TRBJ2-2; the match to TRBD2 covers 9 bases. The CDR3 sequence is 17 residues long. With 3 bases clipped from V and 5 bases from J, the junction kept 10 bases outside the gene matches. Germline CDR1 and CDR2: SNHLY and FYNNEI. The CDR3 DNA is TGTGCCAGCAGTGAGCCGCGAGCGGGGGGACGAACCGGGGAGCTGTTTTTT. This gives the protein CASSEPRAGGRTGELFF.